These 11 T cell receptor beta chains were all obtained from the same sample, sequenced in a study of blood T cell repertoires in COVID-19. Assay used: immunoSEQ multiplex PCR; TCRdb lists only in-frame clones, some missing. Found here are about 120,000 clones, approximately 81% of them singletons; the top ten hold 3% to 4.5%. The sequencing input was peripheral blood. The receptors were sampled from a woman of 80 years or more with acute or convalescent COVID-19.

The chain has TRBV5-4 and TRBJ2-6; TRBD1 might be the D (5 bases). Germline V gene data show CDR1 as SGHNT and CDR2 as YYREEE (reference sequence). The CDR3 is 15 residues long. V dropped 0 bases and J dropped 12 bases, with 16 bases sitting between them. Here the CDR3 DNA reads TGTGCCAGCAGCTTGGCCAGTGGCAGGGAAAGCGTCCTGACTTTC. The encoded protein is CASSLASGRESVLTF.

The V call is TRBV2, the J call TRBJ1-4; TRBD1 aligns across 12 bases. The germline CDR1 and CDR2 sequences are SNHLY and FYNNEI. The CDR3 length is 14 residues. J gave up 7 bases and V 5 bases, and 2 bases lay outside the gene matches. The CDR3 loop is CASSRDRGPEKLFF. The DNA for the CDR3 is TGTGCCAGCAGTCGGGACAGGGGGCCTGAAAAACTGTTTTTT.

This clone has only one observation. The chain employs TRBV7-2 and TRBJ1-2, with TRBD1 identical over 8 bases. The CDR3 consists of 16 residues. Germline assignment: CDR1 SGHTA and CDR2 FQGNSA. The ends lost 5 bases at V and 8 bases at J; junction bases unmatched: 16. CDR3: CASSRPTGQGMEGYTF. CDR3 coding DNA: TGTGCCAGCAGCCGGCCAACAGGACAGGGAATGGAGGGCTACACCTTC.

The V call is TRBV11-1, the J call TRBJ2-5; TRBD1 matches at 8 bases. Per the germline V gene, CDR1 is SGHAT and CDR2 is FQDESV (reference sequence). V gave up 6 bases and J gave up 4 bases; unmatched junction bases: 13. CDR3 length equals 16 residues. The CDR3 DNA is TGTGCCAGCAGTATCAGGCAGGGGGCTATAGTAGAGACCCAGTACTTC. This codes for CASSIRQGAIVETQYF.

This clone was observed a few times. The J gene is TRBJ2-7, the V gene TRBV9; 10 positions match TRBD2. The junction had 9 bases not matched to a gene; V was cut back by 4 bases and J by 2 bases. Germline assignment: CDR1 SGDLS and CDR2 YYNGEE. The CDR3 is 16 amino acids. Here the CDR3 DNA reads TGTGCCAGCAGCAAACTCGGACTAGCGGCTACCTACGAGCAGTACTTC. This codes for CASSKLGLAATYEQYF.

This clone was recorded only once. The chain employs TRBV28 and TRBJ1-1; no clear D. Germline assignment: CDR1 MDHEN and CDR2 SYDVKM. The CDR3 extends over 14 amino acids. Trimming took off 5 bases at V and 7 bases at J, with 17 bases between the two ends. CDR3 bases: TGTGCCAGCAGTCACGGCTTTCGAGGAGTTGAAGCTTTCTTT. It codes for CASSHGFRGVEAFF. The whole variable domain, remainder taken from reference TRBV28 and TRBJ1-1, is DVKVTQSSRYLVKRTGEKVFLECVQDMDHENMFWYRQDPGLGLRLIYFSYDVKMKEKGDIPEGYSVSREKKERFSLILESASTNQTSMYLCASSHGFRGVEAFFGQGTRLTVV.

This clone was found a few times. The gene calls are TRBV19 and TRBJ2-2; TRBD2 matches at 8 bases. Germline V lookup: CDR1 LNHDA, CDR2 SQIVND (reference sequence). V lost 5 bases and J lost 1; bases outside the gene matches: 3. The CDR3 totals 15 residues. The CDR3 reads CASSPSGLNTGELFF. CDR3 nucleotide sequence: TGTGCCAGTAGTCCTAGCGGGTTGAACACCGGGGAGCTGTTTTTT.

This clone was counted only a few times. The chain links TRBV11-3 to TRBJ1-1, with D unclear. V lost 2 bases to trimming and J lost 1 base, with 8 bases between them. Per germline, CDR1 SGHNT and CDR2 YENEEA. The CDR3 has 14 residues. Here the CDR3 reads CASSLSGRNTEAFF. As DNA, the CDR3 is TGTGCCAGCAGCTTATCGGGTAGGAACACTGAAGCTTTCTTT. Combining the CDR3 with reference TRBV11-3 and TRBJ1-1 gives the whole variable domain EAGVVQSPRYKIIEKKQPVAFWCNPISGHNTLYWYLQNLGQGPELLIRYENEEAVDDSQLPKDRFSAERLKGVDSTLKIQPAELGDSAVYLCASSLSGRNTEAFFGQGTRLTVV.

The CDR3 region has the DNA TGTGCCAGCAGACGCGACAGATTGAACACTGAAGCTTTCTTT. Translation: CASRRDRLNTEAFF. The chain couples TRBV6-6 to TRBJ1-1, with D possibly TRBD1 on 5 matching bases. Germline CDR1 and CDR2: MNHNY and SVGAGI (reference sequence). This CDR3 has 14 residues. The germline V and J ends were trimmed by 6 bases and 0 bases, with 11 bases remaining between them.

V usage is TRBV15 and J usage is TRBJ2-1, with 8 positions matching TRBD1. After removal of 3 bases from V and 0 bases from J, the junction contained 4 bases not matched to a gene. CDR3 length equals 16 residues. Germline V gene lookup returns CDR1 LNHNV and CDR2 YYDKDF (reference sequence). CDR3 loop: CATSRVGQGSYNEQFF. Here the CDR3 DNA reads TGTGCCACCAGCAGGGTCGGACAGGGCTCCTACAATGAGCAGTTCTTC.

This clone is a singleton in its sample. J is TRBJ1-1 and V is TRBV14; the D is unclear. Trimming removed 5 bases at V and 4 bases at J, with 11 bases between. This CDR3 has 13 amino acids. The V gene's germline CDR1 is SGHDN and CDR2 FVKESK. CDR3 amino acids: CASSSQLSTEAFF. The CDR3 coding sequence is TGTGCCAGCAGCTCACAGCTTTCCACTGAAGCTTTCTTT.